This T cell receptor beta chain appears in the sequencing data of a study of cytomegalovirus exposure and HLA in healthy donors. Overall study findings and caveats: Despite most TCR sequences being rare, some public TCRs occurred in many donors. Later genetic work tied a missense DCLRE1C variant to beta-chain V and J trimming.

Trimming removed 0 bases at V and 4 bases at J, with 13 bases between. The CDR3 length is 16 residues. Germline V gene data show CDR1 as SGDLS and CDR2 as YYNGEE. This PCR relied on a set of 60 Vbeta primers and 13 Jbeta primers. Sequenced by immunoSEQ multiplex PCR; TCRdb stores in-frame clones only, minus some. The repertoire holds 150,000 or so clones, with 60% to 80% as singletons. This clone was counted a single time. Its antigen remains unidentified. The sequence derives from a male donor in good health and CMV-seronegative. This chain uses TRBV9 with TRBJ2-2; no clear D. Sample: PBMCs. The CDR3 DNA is TGTGCCAGCAGCGTAGCTTTGGGCTCCACCACCGGGGAGCTGTTTTTT. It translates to CASSVALGSTTGELFF.